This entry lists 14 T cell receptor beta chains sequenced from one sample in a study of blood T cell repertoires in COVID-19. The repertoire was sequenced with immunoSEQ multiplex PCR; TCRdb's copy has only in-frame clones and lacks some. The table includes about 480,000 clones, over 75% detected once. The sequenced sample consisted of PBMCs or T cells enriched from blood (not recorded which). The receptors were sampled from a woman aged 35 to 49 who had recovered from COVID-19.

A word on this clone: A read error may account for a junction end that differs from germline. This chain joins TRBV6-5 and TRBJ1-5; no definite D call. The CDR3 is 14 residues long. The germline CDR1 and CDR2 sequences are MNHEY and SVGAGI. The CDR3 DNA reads TGTGCCAGCAGTAACTCACTGAGCAATCAGCCCCAGCATTTT. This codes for CASSNSLSNQPQHF.

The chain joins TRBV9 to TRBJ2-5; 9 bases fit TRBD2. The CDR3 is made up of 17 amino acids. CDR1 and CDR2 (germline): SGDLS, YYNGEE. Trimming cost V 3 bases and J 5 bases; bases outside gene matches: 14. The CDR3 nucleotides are TGTGCCAGCAGCGCGGGGACGGCGGGAGGGCCTTATGAGACCCAGTACTTC. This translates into CASSAGTAGGPYETQYF. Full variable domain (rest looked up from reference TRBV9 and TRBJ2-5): DSGVTQTPKHLITATGQRVTLRCSPRSGDLSVYWYQQSLDQGLQFLIQYYNGEERAKGNILERFSAQQFPDLHSELNLSSLELGDSALYFCASSAGTAGGPYETQYFGPGTRLLVL.

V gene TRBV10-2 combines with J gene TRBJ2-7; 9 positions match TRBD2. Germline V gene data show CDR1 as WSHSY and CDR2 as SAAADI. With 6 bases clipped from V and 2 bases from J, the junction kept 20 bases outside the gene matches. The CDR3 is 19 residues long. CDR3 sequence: CASRFGGGGRAAATYEQYF. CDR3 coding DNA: TGCGCCAGCAGGTTTGGCGGGGGGGGTAGGGCAGCTGCCACCTACGAGCAGTACTTC.

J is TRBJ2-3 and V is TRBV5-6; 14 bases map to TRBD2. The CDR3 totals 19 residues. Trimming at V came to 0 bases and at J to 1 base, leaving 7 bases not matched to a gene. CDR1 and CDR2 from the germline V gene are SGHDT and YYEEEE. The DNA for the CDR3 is TGTGCCAGCAGCTTGGGACTAGCGGGAGGGCTGAGGGGCACAGATACGCAGTATTTT. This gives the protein CASSLGLAGGLRGTDTQYF.

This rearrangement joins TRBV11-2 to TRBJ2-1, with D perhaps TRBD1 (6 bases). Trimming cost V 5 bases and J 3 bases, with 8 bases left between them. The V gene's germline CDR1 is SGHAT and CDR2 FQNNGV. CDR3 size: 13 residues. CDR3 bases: TGTGCCAGCAGCCAGGACAGCTACAATGAGCAGTTCTTC. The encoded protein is CASSQDSYNEQFF.

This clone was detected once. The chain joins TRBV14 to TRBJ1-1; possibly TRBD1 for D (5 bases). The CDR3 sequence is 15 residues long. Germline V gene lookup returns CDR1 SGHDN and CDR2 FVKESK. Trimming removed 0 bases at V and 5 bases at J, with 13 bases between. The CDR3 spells CASSQDQGVRTEAFF. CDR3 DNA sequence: TGTGCCAGCAGCCAAGATCAAGGGGTTCGGACTGAAGCTTTCTTT.

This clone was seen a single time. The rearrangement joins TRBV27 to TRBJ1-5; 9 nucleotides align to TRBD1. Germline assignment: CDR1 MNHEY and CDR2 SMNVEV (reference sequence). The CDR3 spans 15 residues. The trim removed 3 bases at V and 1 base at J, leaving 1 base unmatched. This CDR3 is CASSLDRGSNQPQHF. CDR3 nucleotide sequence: TGTGCCAGCAGTTTGGACAGGGGAAGCAATCAGCCCCAGCATTTT.

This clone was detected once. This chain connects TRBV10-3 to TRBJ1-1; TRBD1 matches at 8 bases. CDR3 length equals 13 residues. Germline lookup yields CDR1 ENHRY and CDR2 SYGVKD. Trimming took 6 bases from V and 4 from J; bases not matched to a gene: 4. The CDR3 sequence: CAIRDRAATEAFF. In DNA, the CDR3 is TGTGCCATCAGGGACAGGGCAGCCACTGAAGCTTTCTTT.

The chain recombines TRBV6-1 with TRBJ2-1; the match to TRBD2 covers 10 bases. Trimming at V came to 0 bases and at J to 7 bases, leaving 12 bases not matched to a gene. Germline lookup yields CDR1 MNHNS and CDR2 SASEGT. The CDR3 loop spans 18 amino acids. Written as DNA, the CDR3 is TGTGCCAGCAGTGAAGCGCTTCGGGGTAGCGGGAGGACAAATGAGCAGTTCTTC. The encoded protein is CASSEALRGSGRTNEQFF.

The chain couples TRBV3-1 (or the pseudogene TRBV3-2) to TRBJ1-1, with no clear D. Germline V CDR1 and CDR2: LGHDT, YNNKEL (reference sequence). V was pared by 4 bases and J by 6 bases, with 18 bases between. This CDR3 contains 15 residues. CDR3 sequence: CASSPNRGGTAEAFF. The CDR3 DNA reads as TGTGCCAGCAGCCCCAACCGAGGCGGCACCGCTGAAGCTTTCTTT.

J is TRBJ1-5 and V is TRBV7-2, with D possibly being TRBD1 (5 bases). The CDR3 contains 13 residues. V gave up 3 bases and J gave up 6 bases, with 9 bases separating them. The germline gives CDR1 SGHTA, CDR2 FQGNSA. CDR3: CASSFGQGQPQHF. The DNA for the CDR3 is TGTGCCAGCAGCTTCGGGCAGGGTCAGCCCCAGCATTTT.

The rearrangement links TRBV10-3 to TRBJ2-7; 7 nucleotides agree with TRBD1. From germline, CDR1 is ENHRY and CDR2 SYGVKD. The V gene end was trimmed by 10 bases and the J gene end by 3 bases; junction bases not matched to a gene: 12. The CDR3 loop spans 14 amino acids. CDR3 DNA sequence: TGTGCCAGCAGAGACGGGACAGATAACTACGAGCAGTACTTC. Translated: CASRDGTDNYEQYF.

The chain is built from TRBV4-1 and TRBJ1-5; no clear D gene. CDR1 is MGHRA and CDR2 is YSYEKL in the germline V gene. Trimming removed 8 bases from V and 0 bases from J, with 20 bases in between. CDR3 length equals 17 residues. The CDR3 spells CASRRYSGGSSNQPQHF. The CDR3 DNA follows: TGCGCCAGCCGCCGGTATAGCGGAGGGAGTAGCAATCAGCCCCAGCATTTT.

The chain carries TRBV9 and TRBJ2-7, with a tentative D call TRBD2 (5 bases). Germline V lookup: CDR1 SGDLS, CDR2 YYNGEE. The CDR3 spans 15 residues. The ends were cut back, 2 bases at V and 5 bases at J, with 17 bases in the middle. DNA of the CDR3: TGTGCCAGCAGCGTTACCCTGATCGGGGTCCACGAGCAGTACTTC. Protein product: CASSVTLIGVHEQYF.